This TCR beta chain emerged from a study of cytomegalovirus exposure and HLA in healthy donors (dated by TCRdb to 2016 to 2017). About the investigation overall: An earlier analysis of 587 of the donors reported around 280 Gb of sequence data and 90 million to 120 million unique TCR beta sequences obtained from about 170 million T cells. The aim of the study was to test whether cataloging public T cell receptors could identify signatures of past pathogen exposure. Of the roughly 400 genotyped donors, approximately 80% fell in the genetic ancestry cluster associated with self-reported Caucasian donors. In a later analysis, previously published TCR beta repertoires from several hundred donors were re-analyzed and high-resolution HLA genotyping was added so that TCR occurrence patterns could be studied. High-throughput TCR immunosequencing, statistical association of individual TCRs with disease status, and machine learning were combined to predict cytomegalovirus infection status. The study profiled the T cell repertoires of about 720 subjects by immunosequencing and related them to cytomegalovirus serostatus. Genome-wide SNP genotypes for about 65% of the roughly 670 donors were used in a later genetic analysis, which treated that subset as a discovery cohort. Among a few hundred genotyped donors of the cohort, an average of approximately 240,000 unique TCR beta nucleotide sequences were sequenced per donor, roughly a sixth of them non-productive. Rather than using new phenotypic data, the later analysis identified candidate immune exposures from TCR beta sequences and from how often those sequences occurred across donors. Alongside the repertoire data, information on donor age, sex, ethnicity and CMV serostatus was compiled. The number of donors typed differed by locus, with roughly 620-640 for A, B, C, DRB1 and DQB1, about 500 for DQA1, approximately 580 for DPA1, and around 460 for DPB1. A handful of DR-DQ haplotypes were handled as single units for association and clustering because linkage in the cohort was strong. In addition to the first cohort of 666 subjects, a separate validation cohort of 130 or so different subjects was used. An earlier analysis of 587 of the donors used high-throughput TCR beta sequencing to judge whether each TCR beta V gene segment behaved as functional or pseudogenic. HLA typing included class I and class II loci at four-digit resolution. Every repertoire in the discovery cohort had been generated on one and the same sequencing platform. An early release that covered approximately 600 HLA-typed donors contained around 330 gigabases of sequencing data and 65 million to 100 million unique TCR sequences.

From V the trimming removes 5 bases and from J it removes 3 bases, while the gene matches leave 7 bases of the junction unaccounted for. Including the terminal cysteine and phenylalanine, the CDR3 comprises 14 residues. Here the CDR3 DNA is all that survives: 42 bases in frame from base 1. CDR1 and CDR2 were assigned from the germline V gene (reference sequence) as SEHNR and FQNEAQ. What the work shows at the level of the full study, not this receptor alone: A further reported finding was that TCR beta sequences accurately predicted the HLA-A and HLA-B alleles for most subjects in the first cohort. An earlier analysis of approximately 600 of the donors showed that most TCR beta V segments appeared in productive rearrangements either about 87% or about 30% of the time, which broadly matched IMGT annotations. Compared with equally common non-associated chains, HLA-associated TCR beta chains in a later analysis were more clonally expanded and had lower generation probabilities. When HLA alleles, especially DR and DQ, strongly co-occurred, attributing TCR associations to individual alleles was difficult. Some IMGT-functional V segments, including TRBV6-2 and TRBV6-3, could not be distinguished by the 87-base-pair reads and were therefore excluded. A few of the identified cytomegalovirus-associated TCR beta chains were confirmed in vitro to be specific for cytomegalovirus antigens. Sequencing depth was assumed to be roughly uniform across donors in the presence/absence analyses, though that assumption may not hold. For the cohort, immune exposure information was limited to CMV serostatus. The earlier analysis of approximately 590 of the donors excluded roughly 17 rarely observed V segments, including chromosome 9 orphons, because counts were too low. An association between a missense DCLRE1C variant and V-gene and J-gene trimming of TCR beta chains was found in a later genetic analysis and replicated in an independent cohort. According to a later genetic analysis, donors in an Asian-associated ancestry cluster had fewer N-insertions in productive TCRs than the approximately 670-donor mean. According to a later analysis, parvovirus B19, influenza, CMV and Epstein-Barr virus appeared linked to several top co-occurrence clusters. This cohort had only TCR beta chains sequenced, and the lack of alpha or paired-chain data limited which features could be detected. In a later analysis, most CMV-associated TCR beta chains were found to appear HLA-restricted, with HLA associations seemingly driven largely by CMV exposure. Specific HLA alleles were associated with 15,000 to 20,000 TCR beta sequences at a false discovery rate of 0.05 in a later analysis. Most TCR sequences were observed very rarely across donors, whereas some public TCRs were present in many individuals. According to the authors, the approach could potentially be generalized to other disease states and immunological phenotypes. A cluster of highly shared sequence variants was judged likely to represent a technical artifact of the sequencing pipeline. In both the original and validation cohorts, the classifier was reported to diagnose cytomegalovirus status with high specificity and sensitivity. Linkage disequilibrium might explain the correlated functional status among segregating V segments, but an unknown experimental factor could not be ruled out. In the study, approximately 160 TCR beta chains were listed as associated with cytomegalovirus. HLA typing was unavailable for some donors at each locus, so association tests used only the typed subset. According to a later analysis, TCR association rates differed among HLA loci, with DRB1 alleles showing the most associated TCRs and HLA-C alleles showing the fewest.

The cohort consisted of hundreds of healthy bone marrow donors. At the time of sampling, every cohort member was nominally healthy, though immune exposures that went unrecorded were likely present. The donor tested CMV seronegative, placing the donor among the 350 to 400 seronegative members of the cohort. Every donor gave a peripheral blood sample, and the peripheral blood mononuclear cells from that sample were used for TCR beta sequencing. The Qiagen DNeasy Blood Extraction Kit was used to extract genomic DNA from the blood cell samples. Libraries were made using the immunoSEQ multiplex PCR assay. A mixture of 60 forward primers for TCR Vbeta segments and 13 reverse primers for TCR Jbeta segments was used in the multiplex PCR. The CDR3 region of rearranged TCR beta genes was amplified from genomic DNA with a multiplex PCR assay. The Illumina HiSeq System was used to sequence the amplified TCR beta libraries as 87-base-pair reads. As for the original processing: In a later analysis, 70 million to 95 million unique TCR beta chains were counted across the 650 to 750 repertoires, and around 10 million of these chains were shared by at least two donors. A nearest-neighbor algorithm error-corrected the raw reads and collapsed the reads into unique sequences, merging closely related sequences to remove PCR and sequencing errors. V, D and J gene segments were assigned by aligning CDR3 sequences to IMGT reference sequences. For a sequence to be retained, a match of at least six nucleotides to both a V gene segment and a J gene segment was required. A rearrangement counted as productive if the CDR3 had no stop codons and remained in frame with V and J, and every other rearrangement counted as non-productive. Following IMGT convention, CDR3 was defined as the stretch from the second conserved V-encoded cysteine to the conserved J-encoded phenylalanine. Sequences without an unambiguous match to a single V gene segment were excluded from the earlier analysis of approximately 560 of the donors. In an earlier analysis of several hundred of the donors, V segments were called functional above 56.7% productive rearrangements and were called segregating when the between-donor standard deviation exceeded 5%. A statistical classification framework was developed to diagnose cytomegalovirus status using the catalog of TCR beta chain sequences. V and J gene assignment, in a later analysis, came from comparing TCR nucleotide sequences with IMGT/GENE-DB human TR gene sequences. A later analysis assigned CDR3 sequences and most-parsimonious VDJ recombination scenarios with the TCRdist pipeline. In a later analysis, each TCR beta chain was defined by its CDR3 amino acid sequence together with its V-gene family, and reads without a unique V-gene family were excluded. To address suspected cross-contamination and a sequencing artifact, a later analysis removed a few hundred highly shared, low-generation-probability nucleotide sequences. In a later analysis, a clonal expansion index for each public chain was calculated from normalized within-repertoire ranks of inferred template counts. In a later analysis, generation probabilities were computed with a VDJ recombination model fitted to out-of-frame rearrangements, and the resulting probabilities were checked against IGoR. In a later analysis, hypergeometric tests were used to score TCR-TCR, TCR-HLA and TCR-CMV co-occurrence, with a repertoire-size bias correction applied to TCR pairs. A later analysis estimated false discovery rates by permuting HLA or CMV assignments 20 times. In a later analysis, co-occurring TCRs were grouped using DBSCAN, with TCRdist sequence similarity added in when clustering inside HLA-allele-positive subsets. Co-occurrence clustering excluded repertoires with fewer than 30,000 or more than 120,000 public chains, plus five with anomalous nucleotide sharing. What TCRdb holds here is the immuneACCESS table cut down to in-frame rearrangements. Part of the clones is not present; checked against another copy, under half of the missing clones reflect an unresolved V gene, and the others are unexplained. The V and J calls and clone size come from that table; D and trimming were worked out from the DNA. For this sample the table gives 200,000 or so clones, of which 82% were detected only once. The ten largest clonotypes hold about 0.094% of the sample.

With respect to this clone: Its target antigen remains unknown. There are no base qualities to consult, and no much larger clone falls within one base.

The sequence derives from a boy aged 2 to 9 in good health and CMV-seronegative. The material sequenced was PBMCs. This receptor chain uses TRBV7-9 and TRBJ2-7; TRBD1 lines up with 7 middle nucleotides. The DNA reads as follows: TGTGCCAGCAGCCGAGCCAACAGGGGCTACGAGCAGTACTTC. It translates to CASSRANRGYEQYF.